This paragraph covers one T cell receptor (beta chain) sequence. What it recognizes is unknown. The data were obtained in a study of shared clonotypes between healthy human individuals. Whole-study results and caveats: Only a few donors were included, so the genetic and exposure-history diversity represented was limited.

Sequencing was performed with immunoSEQ multiplex PCR; in TCRdb, only in-frame clones are kept and a portion is missing. The sample consists of roughly 2.2 million clones, 85% to 95% of them appearing once. The CDR3 spans 11 residues. Germline V lookup: CDR1 SGDLS, CDR2 YYNGEE. V was cut by 4 bases and J by 10 bases, with 9 bases left in between. Sequenced material: naive CD4+ T cells from PBMCs. This sample's subset: CD45RA+ positively selected. The chain employs TRBV9 and TRBJ2-1; a weak D match, TRBD1 (5 bases). The sequence was obtained from a man aged 18 to 35 in good health. Some clones in this sample may be carry-over from other donors' samples. CDR3 bases: TGTGCCAGCAGCTCTGGACAAGAGCAGTTCTTC. Translating gives CASSSGQEQFF.